A selection of T cell receptor beta chains follows, all from one sample in a study of cytomegalovirus exposure and HLA in healthy donors. Produced via immunoSEQ multiplex PCR; TCRdb's table is partial and in-frame only. Of some 170,000 clones listed, approximately 86% are singletons. The sequencing input was PBMCs. The receptors shown here come from a young man in good health and CMV-seropositive. The CDR3 runs from the conserved cysteine through the conserved F or W. D genes are given only for firm matches. For some rows the clone size is stated as once, few or many, or as a class when expanded; others skip it.

J | V | size | D | DNA | CDR3
TRBJ1-1 | TRBV19 | NA | NA | TGTGCCAGTAGTATAGATGGGCCGGCCACTGAAGCTTTCTTT | CASSIDGPATEAFF
TRBJ1-1 | TRBV5-1 | NA | TRBD1 | TGCGCCAGCCAGACAGGGGGAATGAACACTGAAGCTTTCTTT | CASQTGGMNTEAFF
TRBJ1-2 | TRBV6-1 | once | TRBD1 | TGTGCCAGCAGCCTGACAGGGGTCGATGGCTACACCTTC | CASSLTGVDGYTF
TRBJ1-2 | TRBV5-4 | few | TRBD1 | TGTGCCAGCAGCTTGGGGCAGGGGGAGTATGGCTACACCTTC | CASSLGQGEYGYTF
TRBJ1-1 | TRBV27 | NA | TRBD1 | TGTGCCAGCGGACAGGGACAGGCCAACACTGAAGCTTTCTTT | CASGQGQANTEAFF
TRBJ1-3 | TRBV18 | NA | NA | TGTGCCAGCTCACCACCGGGGCAGCCGGGAAACACCATATATTTT | CASSPPGQPGNTIYF
TRBJ1-5 | TRBV18 | NA | NA | TGTGCCAGCTCACCGGACAGAAATCAGCCCCAGCATTTT | CASSPDRNQPQHF
TRBJ1-2 | TRBV9 | NA | NA | TGTGCCAGCAGCGGCCGACAGGTTGCCCCTAACTATGGCTACACCTTC | CASSGRQVAPNYGYTF
TRBJ1-5 | TRBV4-2 | NA | NA | TGTGCCAGCAGCCAAGATCAGAACAATCAGCCCCAGCATTTT | CASSQDQNNQPQHF
TRBJ1-1 | TRBV5-1 | NA | NA | TGCGCCAGCACCATAGGACTGATGAACACTGAAGCTTTCTTT | CASTIGLMNTEAFF
TRBJ2-7 | TRBV28 | NA | NA | TGTGCCAGCAAACTTAGGGGCGAGCAGTACTTC | CASKLRGEQYF
TRBJ2-5 | TRBV7-2 | NA | TRBD2 | TGTGCCAGCAGCTCACCCCGGGGAGGGGTCGGGGGAGAGACCCAGTACTTC | CASSSPRGGVGGETQYF
TRBJ2-2 | TRBV27 | NA | TRBD2 | TGTGCCAGCAGACTAGCGGGAGCTGCCACCGGGGAGCTGTTTTTT | CASRLAGAATGELFF
TRBJ1-3 | TRBV4-3 | NA | TRBD1 | TGCGCCAGCAGCCAAGATCCCCCCTCGACAGGGGGCGCATACACCATATATTTT | CASSQDPPSTGGAYTIYF
TRBJ1-2 | TRBV9 | NA | NA | TGTGCCAGCAGCGTAGGTGGGGGGGACTATGGCTACACCTTC | CASSVGGGDYGYTF
TRBJ1-1 | TRBV15 | NA | NA | TGTGCCACCAGCTGGTCGGCGGGCACTGAAGCTTTCTTT | CATSWSAGTEAFF
TRBJ2-7 | TRBV7-2 | NA | TRBD2 | TGTGCCAGCAGCTTAGCGGCTAGCGGGACCAGTTCCTACGAGCAGTACTTC | CASSLAASGTSSYEQYF